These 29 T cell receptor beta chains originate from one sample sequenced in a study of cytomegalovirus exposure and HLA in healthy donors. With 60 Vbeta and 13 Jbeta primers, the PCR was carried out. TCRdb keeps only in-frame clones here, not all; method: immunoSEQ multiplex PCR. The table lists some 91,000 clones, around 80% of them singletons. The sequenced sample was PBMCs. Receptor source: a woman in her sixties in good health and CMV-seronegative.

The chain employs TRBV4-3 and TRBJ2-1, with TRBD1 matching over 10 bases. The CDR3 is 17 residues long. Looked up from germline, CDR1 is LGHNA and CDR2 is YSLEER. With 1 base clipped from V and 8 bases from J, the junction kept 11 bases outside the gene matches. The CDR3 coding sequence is TGCGCCAGCAGCCAAGGACAAAGGGACAGGGGCGACCATGAGCAGTTCTTC. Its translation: CASSQGQRDRGDHEQFF.

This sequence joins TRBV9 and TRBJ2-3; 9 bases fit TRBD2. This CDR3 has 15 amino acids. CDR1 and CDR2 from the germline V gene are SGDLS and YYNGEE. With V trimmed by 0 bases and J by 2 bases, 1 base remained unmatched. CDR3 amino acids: CASSVGGGDTDTQYF. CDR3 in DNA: TGTGCCAGCAGCGTAGGCGGGGGGGACACAGATACGCAGTATTTT.

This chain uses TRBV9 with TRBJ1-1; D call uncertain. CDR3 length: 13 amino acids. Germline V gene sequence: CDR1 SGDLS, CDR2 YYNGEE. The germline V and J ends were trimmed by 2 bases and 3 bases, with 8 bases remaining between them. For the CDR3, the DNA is TGTGCCAGCAGCGTTTTGCGGGACACTGAAGCTTTCTTT. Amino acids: CASSVLRDTEAFF.

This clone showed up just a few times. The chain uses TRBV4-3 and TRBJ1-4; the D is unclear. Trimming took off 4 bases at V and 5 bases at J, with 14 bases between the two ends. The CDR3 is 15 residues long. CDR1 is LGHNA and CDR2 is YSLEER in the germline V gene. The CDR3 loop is CASSLTREINEKLFF. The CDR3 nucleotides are TGCGCCAGCAGCCTAACTCGGGAAATCAATGAAAAACTGTTTTTT.

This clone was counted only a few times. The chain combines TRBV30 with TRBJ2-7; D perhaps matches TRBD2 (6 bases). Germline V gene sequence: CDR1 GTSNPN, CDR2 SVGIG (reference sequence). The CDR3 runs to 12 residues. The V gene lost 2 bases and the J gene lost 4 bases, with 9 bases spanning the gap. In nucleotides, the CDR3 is TGTGCCTGGAGTCTTGGGGGGTACGAGCAGTACTTC. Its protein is CAWSLGGYEQYF.

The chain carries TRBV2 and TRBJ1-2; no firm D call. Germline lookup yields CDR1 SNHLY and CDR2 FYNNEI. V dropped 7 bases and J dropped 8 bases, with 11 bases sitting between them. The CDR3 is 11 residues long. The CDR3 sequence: CASTSPKGYTF. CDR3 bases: TGTGCCAGCACTAGCCCGAAGGGCTACACCTTC.

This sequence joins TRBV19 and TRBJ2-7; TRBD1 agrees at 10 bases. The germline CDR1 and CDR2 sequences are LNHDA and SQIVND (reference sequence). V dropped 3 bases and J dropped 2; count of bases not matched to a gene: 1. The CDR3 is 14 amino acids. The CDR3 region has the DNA TGTGCCAGTAGTATCGGACAGGGGGCCTACGAGCAGTACTTC. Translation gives CASSIGQGAYEQYF.

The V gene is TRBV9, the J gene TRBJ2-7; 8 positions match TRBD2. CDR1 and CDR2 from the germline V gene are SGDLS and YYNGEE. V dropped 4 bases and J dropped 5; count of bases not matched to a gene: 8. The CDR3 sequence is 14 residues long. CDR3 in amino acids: CASSPGTRPHEQYF. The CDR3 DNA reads TGTGCCAGCAGCCCCGGGACTAGGCCCCACGAGCAGTACTTC.

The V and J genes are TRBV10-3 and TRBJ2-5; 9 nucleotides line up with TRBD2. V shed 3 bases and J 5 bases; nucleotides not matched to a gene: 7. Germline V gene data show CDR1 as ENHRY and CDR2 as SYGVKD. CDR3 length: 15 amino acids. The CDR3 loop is CAISDPGLAGETQYF. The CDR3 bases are TGTGCCATCAGTGACCCGGGGCTAGCGGGGGAGACCCAGTACTTC.

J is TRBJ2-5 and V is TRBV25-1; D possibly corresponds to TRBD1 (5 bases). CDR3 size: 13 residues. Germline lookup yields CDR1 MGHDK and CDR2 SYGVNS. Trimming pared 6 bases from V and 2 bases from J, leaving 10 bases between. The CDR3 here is CASSGREQETQYF. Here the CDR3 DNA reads TGTGCCAGCAGCGGCAGGGAACAAGAGACCCAGTACTTC.

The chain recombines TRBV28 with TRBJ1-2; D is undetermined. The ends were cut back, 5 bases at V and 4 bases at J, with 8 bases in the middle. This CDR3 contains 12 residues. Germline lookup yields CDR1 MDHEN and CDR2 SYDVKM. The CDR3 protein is CASSPGIYGYTF. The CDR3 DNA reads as TGTGCCAGCAGTCCCGGGATCTATGGCTACACCTTC.

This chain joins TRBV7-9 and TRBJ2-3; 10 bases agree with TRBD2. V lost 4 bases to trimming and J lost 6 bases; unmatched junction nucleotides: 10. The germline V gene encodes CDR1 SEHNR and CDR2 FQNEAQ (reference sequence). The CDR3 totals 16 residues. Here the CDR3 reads CASSSLAGEFGDTQYF. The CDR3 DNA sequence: TGTGCCAGCAGCTCCCTAGCGGGAGAATTCGGGGATACGCAGTATTTT.

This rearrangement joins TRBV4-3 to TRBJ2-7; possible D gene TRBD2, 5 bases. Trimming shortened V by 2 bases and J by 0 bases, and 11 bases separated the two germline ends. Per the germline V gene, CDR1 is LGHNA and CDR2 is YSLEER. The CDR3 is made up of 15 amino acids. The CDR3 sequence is CASSQSFGDSYEQYF. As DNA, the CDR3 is TGCGCCAGCAGCCAAAGCTTCGGGGACTCCTACGAGCAGTACTTC.

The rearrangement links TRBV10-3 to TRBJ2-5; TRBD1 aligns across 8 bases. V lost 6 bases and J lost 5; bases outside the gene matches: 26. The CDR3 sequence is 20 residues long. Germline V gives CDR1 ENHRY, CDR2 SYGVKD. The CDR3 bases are TGTGCCATCAGCGAACTATTCGCCACTGCCGGGACAGGACCCGGGGAGACCCAGTACTTC. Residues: CAISELFATAGTGPGETQYF.

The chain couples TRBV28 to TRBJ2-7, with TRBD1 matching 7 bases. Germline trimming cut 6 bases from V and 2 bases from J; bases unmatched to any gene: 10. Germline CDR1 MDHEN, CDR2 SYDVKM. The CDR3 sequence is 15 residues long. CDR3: CASSYLTGEAYEQYF. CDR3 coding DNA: TGTGCCAGCAGCTATCTTACAGGGGAAGCCTACGAGCAGTACTTC.

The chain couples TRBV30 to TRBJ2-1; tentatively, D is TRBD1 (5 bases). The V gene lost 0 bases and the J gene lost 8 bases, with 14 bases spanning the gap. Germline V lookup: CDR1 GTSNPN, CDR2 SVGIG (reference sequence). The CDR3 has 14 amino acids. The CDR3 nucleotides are TGTGCCTGGAGTGTACTCCCAGGGTGGGATGAGCAGTTCTTC. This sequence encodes CAWSVLPGWDEQFF. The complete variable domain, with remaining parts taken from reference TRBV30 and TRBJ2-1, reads SQTIHQWPATLVQPVGSPLSLECTVEGTSNPNLYWYRQAAGRGLQLLFYSVGIGQISSEVPQNLSASRPQDRQFILSSKKLLLSDSGFYLCAWSVLPGWDEQFFGPGTRLTVL.

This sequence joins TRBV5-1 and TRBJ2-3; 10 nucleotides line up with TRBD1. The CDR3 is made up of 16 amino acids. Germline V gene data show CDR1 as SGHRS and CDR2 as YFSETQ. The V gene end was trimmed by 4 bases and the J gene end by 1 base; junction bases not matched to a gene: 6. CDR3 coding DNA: TGCGCCAGCAGCATTACCGGGACAGGGGGCACAGATACGCAGTATTTT. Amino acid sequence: CASSITGTGGTDTQYF. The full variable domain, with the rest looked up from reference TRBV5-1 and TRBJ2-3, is KAGVTQTPRYLIKTRGQQVTLSCSPISGHRSVSWYQQTPGQGLQFLFEYFSETQRNKGNFPGRFSGRQFSNSRSEMNVSTLELGDSALYLCASSITGTGGTDTQYFGPGTRLTVL.

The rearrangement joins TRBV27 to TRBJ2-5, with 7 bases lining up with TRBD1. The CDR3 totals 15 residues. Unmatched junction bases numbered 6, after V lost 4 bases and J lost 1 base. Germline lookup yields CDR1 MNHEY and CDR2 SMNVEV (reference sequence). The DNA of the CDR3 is TGTGCCAGCAGTTACACCGGGACAGCCCAAGAGACCCAGTACTTC. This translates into CASSYTGTAQETQYF.

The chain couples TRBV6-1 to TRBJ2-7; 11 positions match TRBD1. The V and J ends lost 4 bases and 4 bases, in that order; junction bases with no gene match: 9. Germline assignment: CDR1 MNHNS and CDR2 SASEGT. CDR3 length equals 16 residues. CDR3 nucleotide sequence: TGTGCCAGCAGTGTACAGGGGGACAGGGGGAGGTACGAGCAGTACTTC. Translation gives CASSVQGDRGRYEQYF.

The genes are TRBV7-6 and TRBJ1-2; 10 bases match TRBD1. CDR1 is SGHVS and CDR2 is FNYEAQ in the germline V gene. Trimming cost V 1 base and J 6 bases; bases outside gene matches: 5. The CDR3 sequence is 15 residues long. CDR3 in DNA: TGTGCCAGCAGCTTAGAAGGGACAGGGGCTGATGGCTACACCTTC. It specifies CASSLEGTGADGYTF.

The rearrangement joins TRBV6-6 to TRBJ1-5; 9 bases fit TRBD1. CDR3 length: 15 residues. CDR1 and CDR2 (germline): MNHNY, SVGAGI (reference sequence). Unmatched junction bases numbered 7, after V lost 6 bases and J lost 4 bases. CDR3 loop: CASRTGTGSNQPQHF. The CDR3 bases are TGTGCCAGCAGGACCGGGACAGGGAGTAATCAGCCCCAGCATTTT.

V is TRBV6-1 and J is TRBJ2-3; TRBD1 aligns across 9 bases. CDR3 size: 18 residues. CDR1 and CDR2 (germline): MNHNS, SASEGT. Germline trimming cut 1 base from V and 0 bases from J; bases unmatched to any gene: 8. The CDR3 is CASSEGTGATSSTDTQYF. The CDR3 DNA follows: TGTGCCAGCAGTGAAGGGACAGGGGCAACGTCGAGCACAGATACGCAGTATTTT.

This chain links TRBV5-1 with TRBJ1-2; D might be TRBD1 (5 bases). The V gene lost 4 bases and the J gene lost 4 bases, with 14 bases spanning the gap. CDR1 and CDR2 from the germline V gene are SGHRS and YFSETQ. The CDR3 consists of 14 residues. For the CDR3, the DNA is TGCGCCAGCAGCCCGGTTGGGGCGAGCTATGGCTACACCTTC. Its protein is CASSPVGASYGYTF. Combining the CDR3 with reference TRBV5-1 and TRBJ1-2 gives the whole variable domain KAGVTQTPRYLIKTRGQQVTLSCSPISGHRSVSWYQQTPGQGLQFLFEYFSETQRNKGNFPGRFSGRQFSNSRSEMNVSTLELGDSALYLCASSPVGASYGYTFGSGTRLTVV.

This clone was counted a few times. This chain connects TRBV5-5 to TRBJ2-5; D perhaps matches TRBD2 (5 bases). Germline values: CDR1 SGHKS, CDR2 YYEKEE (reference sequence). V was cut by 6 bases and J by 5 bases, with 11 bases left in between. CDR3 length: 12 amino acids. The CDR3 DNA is TGTGCCAGCACTAGCATGGGGGAGACCCAGTACTTC. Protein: CASTSMGETQYF.

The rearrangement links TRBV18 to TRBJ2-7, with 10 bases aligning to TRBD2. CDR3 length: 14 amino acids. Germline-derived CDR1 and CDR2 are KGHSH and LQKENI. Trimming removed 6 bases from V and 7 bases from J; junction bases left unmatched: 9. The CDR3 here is CASSRSGGADEQYF. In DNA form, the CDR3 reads TGTGCCAGCTCCCGAAGCGGGGGGGCTGATGAGCAGTACTTC.

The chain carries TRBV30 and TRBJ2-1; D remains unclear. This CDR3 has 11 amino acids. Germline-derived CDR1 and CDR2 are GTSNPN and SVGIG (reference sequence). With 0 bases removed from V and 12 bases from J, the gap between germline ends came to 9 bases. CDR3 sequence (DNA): TGTGCCTGGAGTGTACTTGGCGGGCAGTTCTTC. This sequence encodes CAWSVLGGQFF.

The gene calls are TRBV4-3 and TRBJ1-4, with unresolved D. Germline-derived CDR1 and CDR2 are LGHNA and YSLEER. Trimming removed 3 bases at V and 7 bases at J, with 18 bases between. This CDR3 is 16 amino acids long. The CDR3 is CASSQETSEVFEKLFF. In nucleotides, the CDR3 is TGCGCCAGCAGCCAGGAAACCTCAGAGGTATTTGAAAAACTGTTTTTT.

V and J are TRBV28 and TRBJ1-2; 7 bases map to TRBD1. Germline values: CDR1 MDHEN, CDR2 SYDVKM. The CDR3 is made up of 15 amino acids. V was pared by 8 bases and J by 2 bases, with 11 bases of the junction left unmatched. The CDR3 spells CASWEDTDRNYGYTF. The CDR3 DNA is TGTGCCAGCTGGGAAGACACGGACAGGAACTATGGCTACACCTTC.

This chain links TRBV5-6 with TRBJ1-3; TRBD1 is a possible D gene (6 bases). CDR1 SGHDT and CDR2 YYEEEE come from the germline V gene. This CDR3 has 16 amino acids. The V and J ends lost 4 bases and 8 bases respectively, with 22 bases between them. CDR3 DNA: TGTGCCAGCAGCCATTCGGCACAGGGATTTGAGGACACCATATATTTT. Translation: CASSHSAQGFEDTIYF.